A selection of T cell receptor beta chains follows, all from one sample in a study of cytomegalovirus exposure and HLA in healthy donors. The protocol was immunoSEQ multiplex PCR, while the TCRdb copy is restricted to in-frame clones and leaves out a portion. The table shows about 130,000 clones, with about four fifths occurring only once. Material for sequencing was PBMCs. Every receptor here comes from a woman in her thirties or forties in good health and CMV-seronegative. Each CDR3 is given with its conserved first and last residue. D genes are given only for firm matches. For some rows the clone size is stated as once, few or many, or as a class when expanded; others skip it.

clone size	V gene	J gene	D gene	CDR3 protein	CDR3 DNA
.	TRBV27	TRBJ1-5	TRBD1	CASSLSGGVGQPQHF	TGTGCCAGCAGTTTATCAGGGGGCGTCGGTCAGCCCCAGCATTTT
.	TRBV5-1	TRBJ2-3	TRBD2	CASRRGLAGEGDTQYF	TGCGCCAGCAGACGAGGACTAGCGGGAGAAGGCGATACGCAGTATTTT
.	TRBV7-2	TRBJ2-1	TRBD2	CASSWSSSGGNEQFF	TGTGCCAGCAGTTGGTCTAGCTCGGGGGGGAATGAGCAGTTCTTC
.	TRBV5-5	TRBJ1-6	TRBD1	CASSLGDREVNSPLHF	TGTGCCAGCAGCTTGGGGGACAGGGAGGTCAATTCACCCCTCCACTTT
once	TRBV7-8	TRBJ1-1	.	CASSLVLRPNFEEDRMNTEAFF	TGTGCCAGCAGCTTAGTGCTACGGCCGAACTTCGAGGAGGATAGGATGAACACTGAAGCTTTCTTT
.	TRBV5-1	TRBJ2-1	TRBD2	CASSAGLAGNDEQFF	TGCGCCAGCAGCGCTGGACTAGCGGGAAATGATGAGCAGTTCTTC
once	TRBV19	TRBJ1-1	.	CASSLRTGGNTEAFF	TGTGCCAGTAGTCTACGGACGGGAGGGAACACTGAAGCTTTCTTT
.	TRBV6-1	TRBJ1-5	.	CASSQQGYSNQPQHF	TGTGCCAGCAGTCAACAGGGTTATAGCAATCAGCCCCAGCATTTT
.	TRBV27	TRBJ1-5	.	CASSFAGDSNQPQHF	TGTGCCAGCAGTTTCGCCGGGGATAGCAATCAGCCCCAGCATTTT
.	TRBV4-2	TRBJ2-1	.	CASSQEGTPDNEQFF	TGTGCCAGCAGCCAAGAAGGGACTCCAGACAATGAGCAGTTCTTC
.	TRBV25-1	TRBJ2-2	.	CASSDSAGVNTGELFF	TGTGCCAGCAGTGATTCGGCAGGGGTGAACACCGGGGAGCTGTTTTTT
few	TRBV4-3	TRBJ1-5	TRBD1	CASSQTTGNNQPQHF	TGCGCCAGCAGCCAAACGACAGGGAATAATCAGCCCCAGCATTTT
.	TRBV7-2	TRBJ2-7	TRBD1	CASSFNYRGSYEQYF	TGTGCCAGCAGCTTCAACTACAGGGGGTCCTACGAGCAGTACTTC
.	TRBV5-1	TRBJ2-1	.	CASSRGGTAHNEQFF	TGCGCCAGCAGTCGAGGGGGGACAGCCCACAATGAGCAGTTCTTC
.	TRBV13	TRBJ2-7	TRBD1	CASSPGQGPSYEQYF	TGTGCCAGCAGCCCAGGACAGGGCCCCTCCTACGAGCAGTACTTC
.	TRBV28	TRBJ2-7	.	CASSLYSILDEQYF	TGTGCCAGCAGTCTCTATTCGATCCTAGACGAGCAGTACTTC
few	TRBV19	TRBJ1-5	.	CASSIGPGEYQPQHF	TGTGCCAGTAGTATAGGACCAGGGGAATATCAGCCCCAGCATTTT
.	TRBV28	TRBJ1-3	TRBD1	CASIRTGAGNTIYF	TGTGCCAGCATCCGAACAGGGGCTGGAAACACCATATATTTT
.	TRBV15	TRBJ1-4	TRBD1	CATSRDRGVSGLFF	TGTGCCACCAGCAGAGACAGGGGGGTCAGCGGACTGTTTTTT
few	TRBV2	TRBJ2-3	.	CASSEASRTDTQYF	TGTGCCAGCAGTGAAGCGTCTCGCACAGATACGCAGTATTTT
.	TRBV7-6	TRBJ2-7	TRBD2	CASSWRTGTIYEQYF	TGTGCCAGCAGCTGGCGGACCGGGACTATTTACGAGCAGTACTTC
.	TRBV4-1	TRBJ2-1	TRBD2	CASSQDTSGTYNEQFF	TGCGCCAGCAGCCAAGATACTAGCGGGACATACAATGAGCAGTTCTTC
.	TRBV9	TRBJ2-2	.	CASSVGPFIGELFF	TGTGCCAGCAGCGTAGGGCCTTTCATCGGGGAGCTGTTTTTT
.	TRBV28	TRBJ1-5	TRBD1	CASSRDRGFQPQHF	TGTGCCAGCAGTAGGGACAGGGGGTTTCAGCCCCAGCATTTT
.	TRBV15	TRBJ2-1	TRBD2	CATGSSGHNEQFF	TGTGCCACGGGTTCTAGCGGGCACAATGAGCAGTTCTTC
.	TRBV6-5	TRBJ2-3	TRBD1	CASSGLTGGVRTQYF	TGTGCCAGCAGTGGATTGACAGGGGGCGTCCGTACGCAGTATTTT
.	TRBV18	TRBJ1-1	.	CASSPSGQGRYTEAFF	TGTGCCAGCTCACCGTCAGGGCAGGGAAGGTACACTGAAGCTTTCTTT
.	TRBV19	TRBJ1-1	.	CASTIGSVNTEAFF	TGTGCCAGTACGATCGGGTCGGTGAACACTGAAGCTTTCTTT
.	TRBV29-1	TRBJ2-5	TRBD1	CSVAETGMQETQYF	TGCAGCGTTGCGGAGACAGGGATGCAAGAGACCCAGTACTTC
.	TRBV7-9	TRBJ1-3	TRBD1	CASSVQGAGNTIYF	TGTGCCAGCAGCGTTCAGGGGGCTGGAAACACCATATATTTT
.	TRBV5-6	TRBJ2-1	TRBD2	CASSLGGGGEQFF	TGTGCCAGCAGCTTGGGCGGGGGAGGTGAGCAGTTCTTC
.	TRBV19	TRBJ1-5	.	CASTPHSNQPQHF	TGTGCCAGCACACCCCATAGCAATCAGCCCCAGCATTTT
.	TRBV7-9	TRBJ1-1	TRBD1	CASSLAGQAEAFF	TGTGCCAGCAGCTTAGCCGGACAGGCTGAAGCTTTCTTT
.	TRBV5-1	TRBJ1-2	TRBD1	CASRLAPSGQGIYGYTF	TGCGCCAGCCGCTTGGCCCCATCGGGACAGGGGATTTATGGCTACACCTTC
.	TRBV28	TRBJ1-4	.	CASSRYGQRQSTTNEKLFF	TGTGCCAGCAGCCGCTATGGTCAGAGACAGTCGACAACTAATGAAAAACTGTTTTTT
.	TRBV7-9	TRBJ1-1	.	CASSPTPVRGTEAFF	TGTGCCAGCAGCCCTACCCCCGTGCGGGGCACTGAAGCTTTCTTT
.	TRBV4-1	TRBJ1-1	TRBD1	CASSDDRGWENTEAFF	TGCGCCAGCAGCGACGACAGGGGGTGGGAGAACACTGAAGCTTTCTTT
.	TRBV11-2	TRBJ2-7	.	CASSLVWDSSFYEQYF	TGTGCCAGCAGCTTAGTCTGGGACTCCAGCTTCTACGAGCAGTACTTC
.	TRBV5-1	TRBJ1-1	.	CASSLVGDDTEAFF	TGCGCCAGCAGCTTGGTAGGAGACGACACTGAAGCTTTCTTT
.	TRBV7-9	TRBJ2-7	.	CASSLRMAGATYEQYF	TGTGCCAGCAGCTTAAGGATGGCGGGGGCAACCTACGAGCAGTACTTC